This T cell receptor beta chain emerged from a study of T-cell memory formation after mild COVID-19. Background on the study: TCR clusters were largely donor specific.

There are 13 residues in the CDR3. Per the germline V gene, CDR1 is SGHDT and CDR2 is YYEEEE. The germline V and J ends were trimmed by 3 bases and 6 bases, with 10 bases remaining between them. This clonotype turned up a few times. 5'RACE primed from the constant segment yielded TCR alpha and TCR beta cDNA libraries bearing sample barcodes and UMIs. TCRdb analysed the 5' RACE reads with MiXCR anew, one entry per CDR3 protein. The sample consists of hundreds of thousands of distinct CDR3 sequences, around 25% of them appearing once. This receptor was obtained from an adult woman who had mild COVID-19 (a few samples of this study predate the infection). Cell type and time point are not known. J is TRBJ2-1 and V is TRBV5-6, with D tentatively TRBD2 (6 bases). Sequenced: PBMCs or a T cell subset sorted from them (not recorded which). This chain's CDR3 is CASSSGLGNEQFF. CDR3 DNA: TGTGCCAGCAGCTCGGGACTCGGCAATGAGCAGTTCTTC.